This T cell receptor (beta chain) was recovered during a study of blood T cell repertoires in COVID-19. On the study more broadly: T cells, B-cell-depleted T cells, or PBMCs supplied cDNA or gDNA.

Germline-derived CDR1 and CDR2 are SGDLS and YYNGEE. V lost 3 bases to trimming and J lost 1 base; unmatched junction nucleotides: 3. The CDR3 contains 14 residues. Repertoires were generated with immunoSEQ multiplex PCR, while TCRdb's copy carries only in-frame clones and drops some. The table shows 130,000 to 150,000 clones, with just under 85% occurring only once. V gene TRBV9 combines with J gene TRBJ1-1, with TRBD1 matching 7 bases. The sequence was obtained from a woman aged 40 to 50 with active or convalescent COVID-19. The source material was peripheral blood. As DNA, the CDR3 is TGTGCCAGCAGCGGAGGGACAGCGAACACTGAAGCTTTCTTT. This codes for CASSGGTANTEAFF.